This TCR beta chain came from a study of T cell clonality in common variable immunodeficiency. Germline V CDR1 and CDR2: LNHDA, SQIVND (reference sequence). Trimming removed 6 bases from V and 6 bases from J; junction bases left unmatched: 6. The CDR3 has 16 residues. Sequencing input was equivalent genomic DNA from CVID and controls. Only in-frame clones appear in the TCRdb table, and some are missing; sequencing was by immunoSEQ multiplex PCR. This sample carries about 64,000 clones and no singletons, and about 1.7% goes to the top ten. The sample holds many counts of this clone. The read gets to within 3 residues of the CDR3 end, and the germline J gene fills in the rest.

The sample consisted of peripheral blood mononuclear cells. The rearrangement links TRBV19 to TRBJ2-1; TRBD2 matches 15 bases. The clonotype was recovered from a person aged 18 to 75 in good health. Incomplete CDR3 DNA: TGTGCCAGTAGCCTCGGGACTAGCGGGAGGTCCAATGAG. Translation gives CASSLGTSGRSNE. The CDR3 reads in full as CASSLGTSGRSNEQFF. The whole variable domain, filled in from reference TRBV19 and TRBJ2-1, reads DGGITQSPKYLFRKEGQNVTLSCEQNLNHDAMYWYRQDPGQGLRLIYYSQIVNDFQKGDIAEGYSVSREKKESFPLTVTSAQKNPTAFYLCASSLGTSGRSNEQFFGPGTRLTVL.